This T cell receptor (beta chain) was sequenced for a study of blood T cells in healthy people across ages (dated by TCRdb to the mid-2010s). For the study in its entirety: Template switching captured roughly one uniquely barcoded TCR beta cDNA molecule per two T cells in model experiments. Age-related changes in TCR beta repertoire diversity were measured in the study by deep sequencing normalized with unique cDNA molecular identifiers. Donors were grouped into four age groups: young (average approximately 16 years), middle-aged (around 39), aged (around 56) and long-lived (just over 80). Using the same blood draw, the study looked at two additional independent replicas of 1 million unique cDNA reads for two donors, one aged 18 to 30 and the other aged 80 or older. Broader findings and caveats from the paper: Conclusive comparison of naive and antigen-experienced compartments was prevented by the profiling of bulk unsorted PBMCs. Estimates of total diversity from one million sequenced T cells were regarded as lower bounds and underestimates. Because donor CMV infection status was unknown, age-related changes in expanded clonotypes were potentially confounded. Observed TCR beta diversity per million T cells fell roughly linearly with age, and a significant reduction was already apparent by age roughly 40. Compared with the aged group, more naive CD4+ T cells, fewer expanded clones and increased TCR diversity were shown by the long-lived group, suggesting age selection. The percentage of naive T cells measured by flow cytometry correlated strongly with observed TCR beta diversity.

V and J are truncated by 2 bases and 2 bases respectively, leaving an intervening sequence of 13 bases. CDR1 and CDR2 (SGHTA, FQGNSA) derive from the germline V gene. From the cysteine through the phenylalanine, the CDR3 covers 16 amino acids. The sequence is cut down to CDR3 DNA, 48 bases in frame from base 1. This clonotype was seen a single time. Its antigen is currently not known. The record has no base qualities; no much larger clone is one base away. Donors were 39 systemically healthy Caucasian individuals from Russia aged 6 to 90 years. Around 9.8 milliliters of peripheral blood were collected from each donor into EDTA-treated Vacutainer tubes. PBMCs were isolated by Ficoll-Paque density-gradient centrifugation, with at least 7 million obtained per sample. Total RNA, at least 6 micrograms per sample, was extracted from PBMCs with Trizol reagent. For every donor, an aliquot of PBMCs went through flow cytometry to measure the percentages of naive CD45RAhigh/CD27high T cells.

Library generation was performed with 5' RACE. Data came from an Illumina HiSeq 2500. A second PCR of about 6 to 12 cycles was run with a J-beta primer mix and a sample-barcoded 5' primer. A template-switch 5' adaptor carrying 12 random nucleotides introduced a unique molecular identifier onto each TCR beta cDNA molecule. Each sample yielded at least 2.5 million CDR3-containing paired-end reads. All of the RNA was converted into first-strand cDNA using the Mint cDNA synthesis kit, with a TRBC-specific oligonucleotide serving as the primer. Following uracil-DNA glycosylase treatment, a first 18-cycle PCR with universal primers M1SS and BC2_uni_R was performed on all cDNA. For the original study's pipeline: Normalization of each sample was performed by random selection of 1 million high-quality reads, each carrying a distinct molecular identifier. Instead of being binned into consensus sequences, reads with shared molecular identifiers were discarded. CDR3 identification, clonotype clustering and error correction used MiTCR with a Q25 quality threshold and the strictest error-elimination algorithm. A nonparametric unseen species model with Euler transformation was used to estimate lower-bound total TCR beta diversity. Starting from the raw public reads, TCRdb applied fastp trimming at Q25, assembled clones with MiXCR and retained in-frame beta chains. Identical CDR3 proteins give one entry, which carries the most common genes and DNA. These V and J calls rely on TCRdb rather than the paper's analysis. Recorded for this sample are approximately 800,000 distinct CDR3 sequences; 25% to 30% of them occurred a single time. The ten most abundant clones make up roughly 3.1% of the sample.

Separately, the same data were catalogued under a study of T cells of mothers and their children. From that second study: The donors were nine systemically healthy Caucasian individuals, made up of three mothers and their six children. cDNA synthesis used all of the extracted RNA, with roughly 1.6 ug of RNA in each 15 ul reaction. Sample barcodes and 2-4 random nucleotides were added via the M1S primer in the second PCR. More than 8 million TCR beta CDR3 reads were obtained from each mother, and some 3.3 million reads were obtained from each child. In both related and unrelated pairs, thymic selection shapes the output of TCR recombination in a similar way, with inherited differences having only a minor effect. Normalized repertoire overlap in related mother-child pairs was always slightly higher than in unrelated mother-child pairs, but the difference was never significant. No persistent microchimeric T cell clones were found, with a detection sensitivity of approximately 100 clones per million clonotypes. To look for features that set related mother-child pairs apart from unrelated individuals, the researchers ran deep NGS to compare the TCR beta repertoires of mothers and children. On average, the children were approximately 11 +/- 4 years old, while the mothers were around 42 +/- 4 years old. Libraries were sequenced on Illumina HiSeq 2000 with 100+100 nt paired-end reads after adapter ligation with NEBNext reagents. To avoid cross-contamination, the mother libraries and the child libraries were prepared a month apart and sequenced in separate runs. Each donor had between about 450,000 and 2,100,000 distinct TCR beta clonotypes identified. Naive TCR beta clonotypes were estimated from low-frequency clonotypes matched to each donor's FACS-determined naive share, without sorting.

The source of this sequence is a boy aged 5-17 years in good health. In this chain, TRBV7-2 is recombined with TRBJ1-5, with a tentative D gene TRBD1 over 5 matching bases. The sample consisted of blood. For the CDR3, the sequence is CASSLKGQGGNQPQHF. DNA sequence: TGTGCCAGCAGCTTAAAGGGGCAGGGAGGCAATCAGCCCCAGCATTTT.